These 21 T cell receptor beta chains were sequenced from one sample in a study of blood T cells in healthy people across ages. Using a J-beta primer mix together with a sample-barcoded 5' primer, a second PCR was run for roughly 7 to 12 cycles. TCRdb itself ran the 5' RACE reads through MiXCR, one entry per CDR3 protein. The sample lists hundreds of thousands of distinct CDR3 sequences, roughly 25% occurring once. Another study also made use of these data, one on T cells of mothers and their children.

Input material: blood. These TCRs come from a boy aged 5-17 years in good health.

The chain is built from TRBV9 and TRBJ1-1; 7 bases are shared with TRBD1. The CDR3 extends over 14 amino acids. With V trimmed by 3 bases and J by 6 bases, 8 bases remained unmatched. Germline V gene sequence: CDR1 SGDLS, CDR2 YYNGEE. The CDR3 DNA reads TGTGCCAGCAGCGCGCACAGGGGCGAGGCTGAAGCTTTCTTT. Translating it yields CASSAHRGEAEAFF.

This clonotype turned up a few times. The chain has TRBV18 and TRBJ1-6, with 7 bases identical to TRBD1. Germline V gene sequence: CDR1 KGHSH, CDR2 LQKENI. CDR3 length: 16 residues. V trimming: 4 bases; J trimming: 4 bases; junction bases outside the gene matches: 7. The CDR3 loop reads CASSRGDSLYNSPLHF. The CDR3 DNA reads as TGTGCCAGCTCACGGGGGGACAGCCTATATAATTCACCCCTCCACTTT.

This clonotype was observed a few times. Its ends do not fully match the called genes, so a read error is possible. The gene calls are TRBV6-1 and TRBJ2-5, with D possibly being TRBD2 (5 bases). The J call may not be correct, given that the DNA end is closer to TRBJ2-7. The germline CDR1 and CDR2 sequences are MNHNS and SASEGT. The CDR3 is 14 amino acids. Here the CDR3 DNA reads TGTGCCAACAGTGAACGACAACTAGCCTACGAGCAGTACTTC. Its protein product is CANSERQLAYEQYF.

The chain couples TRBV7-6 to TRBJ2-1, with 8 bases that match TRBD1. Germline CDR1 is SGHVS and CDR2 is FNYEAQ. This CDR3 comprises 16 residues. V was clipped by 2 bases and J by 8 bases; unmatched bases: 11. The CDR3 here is CASSLPIRGQSDEQFF. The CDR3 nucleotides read TGTGCCAGCAGCTTACCAATCAGGGGGCAATCGGATGAGCAGTTCTTC.

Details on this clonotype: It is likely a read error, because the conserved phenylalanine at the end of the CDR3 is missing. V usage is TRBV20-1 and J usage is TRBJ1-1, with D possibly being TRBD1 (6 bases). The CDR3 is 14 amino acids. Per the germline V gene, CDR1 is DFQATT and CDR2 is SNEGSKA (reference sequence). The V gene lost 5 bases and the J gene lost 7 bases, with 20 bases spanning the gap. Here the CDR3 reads CSAPNFRGPSEAFL. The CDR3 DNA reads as TGCAGTGCTCCCAACTTCCGGGGGCCCAGTGAAGCTTTCCTT.

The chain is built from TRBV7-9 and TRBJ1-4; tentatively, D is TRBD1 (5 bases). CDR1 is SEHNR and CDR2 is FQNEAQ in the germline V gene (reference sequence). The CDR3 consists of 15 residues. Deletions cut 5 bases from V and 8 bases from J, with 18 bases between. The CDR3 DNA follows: TGTGCCAGCAGCCAGAGCTTTAGCGGGGCCGAAAAACTGTTTTTT. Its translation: CASSQSFSGAEKLFF.

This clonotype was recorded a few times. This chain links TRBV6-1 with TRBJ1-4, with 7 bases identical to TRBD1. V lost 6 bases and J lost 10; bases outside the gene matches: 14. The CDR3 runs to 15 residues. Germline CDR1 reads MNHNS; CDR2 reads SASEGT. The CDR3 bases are TGTGCCAGCAGCCCACCGGGAAGGGGGCGCCTAAAACTGTTTTTT. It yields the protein CASSPPGRGRLKLFF.

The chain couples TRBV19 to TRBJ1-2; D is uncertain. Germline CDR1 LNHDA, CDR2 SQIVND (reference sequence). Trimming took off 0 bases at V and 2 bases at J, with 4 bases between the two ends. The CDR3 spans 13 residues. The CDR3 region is CASSIDRNYGYTF. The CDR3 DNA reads TGTGCCAGTAGTATAGATCGGAACTATGGCTACACCTTC. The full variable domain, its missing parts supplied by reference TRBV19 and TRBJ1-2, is DGGITQSPKYLFRKEGQNVTLSCEQNLNHDAMYWYRQDPGQGLRLIYYSQIVNDFQKGDIAEGYSVSREKKESFPLTVTSAQKNPTAFYLCASSIDRNYGYTFGSGTRLTVV.

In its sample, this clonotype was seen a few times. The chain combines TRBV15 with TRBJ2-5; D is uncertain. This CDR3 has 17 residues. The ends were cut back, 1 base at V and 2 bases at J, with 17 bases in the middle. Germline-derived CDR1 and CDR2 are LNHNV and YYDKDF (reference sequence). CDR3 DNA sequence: TGTGCCACCAGCAGAGGTAGCACATCAGACGTACAAGAGACCCAGTACTTC. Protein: CATSRGSTSDVQETQYF.

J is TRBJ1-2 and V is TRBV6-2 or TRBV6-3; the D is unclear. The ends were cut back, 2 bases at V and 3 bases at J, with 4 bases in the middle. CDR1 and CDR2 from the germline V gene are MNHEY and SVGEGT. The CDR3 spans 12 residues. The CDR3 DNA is TGTGCCAGCAGTTACATGTACTATGGCTACACCTTC. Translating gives CASSYMYYGYTF.

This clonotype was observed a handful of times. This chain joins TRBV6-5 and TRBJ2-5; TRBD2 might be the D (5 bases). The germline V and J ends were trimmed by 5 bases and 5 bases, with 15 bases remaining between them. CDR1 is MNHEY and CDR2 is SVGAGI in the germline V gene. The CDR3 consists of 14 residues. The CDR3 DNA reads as TGTGCCAGCAGTCTACTGGGAGTACTGGAGACCCAGTACTTC. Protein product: CASSLLGVLETQYF.

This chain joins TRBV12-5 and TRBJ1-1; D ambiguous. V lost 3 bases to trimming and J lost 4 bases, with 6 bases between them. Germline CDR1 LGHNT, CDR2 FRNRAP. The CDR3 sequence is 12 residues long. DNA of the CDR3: TGTGCTAGTGGTTTCCATCGCACTGAAGCTTTCTTT. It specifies CASGFHRTEAFF.

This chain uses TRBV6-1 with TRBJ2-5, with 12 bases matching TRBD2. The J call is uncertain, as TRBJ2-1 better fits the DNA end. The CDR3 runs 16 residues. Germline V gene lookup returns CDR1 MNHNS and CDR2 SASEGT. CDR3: CASSEAPSGRAGEQFF. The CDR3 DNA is TGTGCCAGCAGTGAAGCTCCTAGCGGGAGGGCCGGTGAGCAGTTCTTC.

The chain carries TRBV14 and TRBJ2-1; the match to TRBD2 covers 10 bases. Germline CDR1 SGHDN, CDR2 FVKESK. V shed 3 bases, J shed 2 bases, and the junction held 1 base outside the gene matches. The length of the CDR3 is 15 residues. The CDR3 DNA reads TGTGCCAGCAGCCATCTAGCGGGAGCCTACAATGAGCAGTTCTTC. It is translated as CASSHLAGAYNEQFF.

CDR3 nucleotides: TGTGCCAGCACTCCCCAGGCGGGGGTTGAGACCCAGTACTTC. Its protein product is CASTPQAGVETQYF. The V call is TRBV28, the J call TRBJ2-5, with 7 positions matching TRBD2. With V trimmed by 7 bases and J by 5 bases, 10 bases remained unmatched. This CDR3 comprises 14 residues. Per germline, CDR1 MDHEN and CDR2 SYDVKM.

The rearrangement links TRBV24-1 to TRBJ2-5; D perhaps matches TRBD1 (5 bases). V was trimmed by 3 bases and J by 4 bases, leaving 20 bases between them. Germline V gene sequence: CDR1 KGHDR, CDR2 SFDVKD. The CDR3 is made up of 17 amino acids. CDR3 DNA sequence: TGTGCCACCAGTGATCAAACCGCCCAGGGTATGGGAGAGACCCAGTACTTC. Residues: CATSDQTAQGMGETQYF.

The CDR3 DNA follows: TGTGCCAGCAGTTTAGGAGGGAGCCCAGATACGCAGTATTTT. Protein sequence: CASSLGGSPDTQYF. The chain uses TRBV12-3 or TRBV12-4 and TRBJ2-3; D is possibly TRBD2 (5 bases). The CDR3 loop spans 14 amino acids. The V and J ends lost 1 base and 4 bases respectively, with 9 bases between them.

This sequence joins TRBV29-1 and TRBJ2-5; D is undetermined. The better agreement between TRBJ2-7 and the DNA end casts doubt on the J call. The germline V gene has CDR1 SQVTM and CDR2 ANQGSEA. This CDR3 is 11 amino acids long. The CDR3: CSVVSAYEQYF. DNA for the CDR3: TGCAGCGTTGTTTCTGCTTACGAGCAGTACTTC.

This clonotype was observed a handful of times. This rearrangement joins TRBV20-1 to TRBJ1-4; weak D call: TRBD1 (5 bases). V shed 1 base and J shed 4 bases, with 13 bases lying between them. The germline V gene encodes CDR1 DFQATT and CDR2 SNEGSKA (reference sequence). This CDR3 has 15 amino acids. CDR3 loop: CSARASRGDNEKLFF. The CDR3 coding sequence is TGCAGTGCTAGAGCGTCTCGAGGGGATAATGAAAAACTGTTTTTT.

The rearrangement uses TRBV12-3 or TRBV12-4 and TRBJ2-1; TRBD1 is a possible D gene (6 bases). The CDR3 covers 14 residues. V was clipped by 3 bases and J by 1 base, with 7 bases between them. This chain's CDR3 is CASSFDRSYNEQFF. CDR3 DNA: TGTGCCAGCAGTTTCGACAGGTCCTACAATGAGCAGTTCTTC.

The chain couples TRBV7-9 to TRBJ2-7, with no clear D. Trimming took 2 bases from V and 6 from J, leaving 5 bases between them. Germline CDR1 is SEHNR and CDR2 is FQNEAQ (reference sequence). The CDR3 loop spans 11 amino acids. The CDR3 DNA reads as TGTGCCAGCAGCTTATTTGGCGAGCAGTACTTC. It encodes CASSLFGEQYF.